Following are 12 T cell receptor beta chains from one sample sequenced in a study of blood T cell repertoires in COVID-19. Some clones are missing from TCRdb's copy, which holds only in-frame ones; the method was immunoSEQ multiplex PCR. The table has over 200,000 clones, more than 90% seen once. What was sequenced was peripheral blood. The receptors come from a person aged 18-30 years with COVID-19, enrolled during active disease.

CDR3 residues: CASSPQGSGELFF. As DNA, the CDR3 is TGTGCCAGCAGTCCACAGGGGTCCGGGGAGCTGTTTTTT. This sequence joins TRBV6-4 and TRBJ2-2; 7 nucleotides match TRBD1. Per the germline V gene, CDR1 is MRHNA and CDR2 is SNTAGT. The CDR3 has 13 residues. V lost 5 bases, J lost 6 bases, and 3 bases stayed unmatched.

The gene calls are TRBV5-4 and TRBJ2-4; a possible D gene is TRBD2 (7 bases). Per the germline V gene, CDR1 is SGHNT and CDR2 is YYREEE (reference sequence). The V end lost 4 bases, the J end lost 3 bases, and 17 bases lay between the germline ends. The CDR3 has 16 amino acids. CDR3 sequence reads: CASSGSGGAHKNIQYF. In nucleotides, the CDR3 is TGTGCCAGCAGCGGCAGTGGGGGGGCACACAAAAACATTCAGTACTTC.

The chain combines TRBV4-3 with TRBJ1-4; 8 bases align to TRBD1. Losses at the gene ends were 4 bases for V and 7 bases for J; bases not matched to a gene: 2. This CDR3 contains 13 residues. Germline CDR1 is LGHNA and CDR2 is YSLEER. The CDR3 DNA sequence: TGCGCCAGCAGCCGAACAGGGGGTGAAAAACTGTTTTTT. It yields the protein CASSRTGGEKLFF.

This clone was observed a handful of times. This chain joins TRBV9 and TRBJ1-3, with unresolved D. The CDR3 spans 14 residues. Germline V gene sequence: CDR1 SGDLS, CDR2 YYNGEE. The V and J ends lost 4 bases and 0 bases respectively, with 8 bases between them. The CDR3 protein is CASSRGSSGNTIYF. The DNA of the CDR3 is TGTGCCAGCAGCCGGGGAAGCTCTGGAAACACCATATATTTT. The full variable domain, with the rest looked up from reference TRBV9 and TRBJ1-3, is DSGVTQTPKHLITATGQRVTLRCSPRSGDLSVYWYQQSLDQGLQFLIQYYNGEERAKGNILERFSAQQFPDLHSELNLSSLELGDSALYFCASSRGSSGNTIYFGEGSWLTVV.

This chain joins TRBV19 and TRBJ2-7, with 10 positions matching TRBD2. After removal of 5 bases from V and 4 bases from J, the junction contained 2 bases not matched to a gene. Germline assignment: CDR1 LNHDA and CDR2 SQIVND (reference sequence). The length of the CDR3 is 13 residues. In DNA form, the CDR3 reads TGTGCCAGTAGTCGGGGACTAGCGTACGAGCAGTACTTC. Translation gives CASSRGLAYEQYF.

This sequence joins TRBV10-3 and TRBJ1-4; D unresolved. Per germline, CDR1 ENHRY and CDR2 SYGVKD. Deletions cut 5 bases from V and 5 bases from J, with 9 bases between. The CDR3 covers 13 residues. The CDR3 nucleotides are TGTGCCATCAGTAACTATGGGAATGAAAAACTGTTTTTT. Its translation: CAISNYGNEKLFF.

This CDR3 reads CASSEARTSGSYEQYF. Here the CDR3 DNA reads TGTGCCAGCAGTGAAGCCCGGACTAGCGGGAGTTACGAGCAGTACTTC. The rearrangement uses TRBV6-1 and TRBJ2-7, with 13 bases that match TRBD2. CDR3 size: 16 residues. Germline trimming cut 0 bases from V and 4 bases from J; bases unmatched to any gene: 3. Germline CDR1 reads MNHNS; CDR2 reads SASEGT.

The rearrangement links TRBV11-2 to TRBJ2-5; 10 nucleotides match TRBD1. After removal of 6 bases from V and 7 bases from J, the junction contained 5 bases not matched to a gene. This CDR3 contains 13 residues. Looked up from germline, CDR1 is SGHAT and CDR2 is FQNNGV. The CDR3 region is CASRDRGRGTQYF. CDR3 bases: TGTGCCAGCAGAGACAGGGGGCGTGGGACCCAGTACTTC. The full variable domain, its missing parts supplied by reference TRBV11-2 and TRBJ2-5, is EAGVAQSPRYKIIEKRQSVAFWCNPISGHATLYWYQQILGQGPKLLIQFQNNGVVDDSQLPKDRFSAERLKGVDSTLKIQPAKLEDSAVYLCASRDRGRGTQYFGPGTRLLVL.

This rearrangement joins TRBV19 to TRBJ1-1; D remains unclear. The CDR3 loop spans 13 amino acids. CDR1 and CDR2 from the germline V gene are LNHDA and SQIVND (reference sequence). The V end was cut by 7 bases, the J end by 0 bases, with 9 bases between. The CDR3 DNA reads as TGTGCCAGTATTGGGAGGATGAACACTGAAGCTTTCTTT. Translated: CASIGRMNTEAFF.

The genes are TRBV7-2 and TRBJ2-2, with TRBD1 matching 7 bases. The germline V gene encodes CDR1 SGHTA and CDR2 FQGNSA. The junction had 5 bases not matched to a gene; V was cut back by 2 bases and J by 5 bases. The CDR3 totals 15 residues. CDR3 coding DNA: TGTGCCAGCAGCTTAAACAGGGGTGGTACCGGGGAGCTGTTTTTT. Residues: CASSLNRGGTGELFF.

This clone was detected once. The chain combines TRBV13 with TRBJ2-7; 12 bases line up with TRBD2. Per germline, CDR1 PRHDT and CDR2 FYEKMQ (reference sequence). V trimming: 1 base; J trimming: 4 bases; junction bases outside the gene matches: 5. The CDR3 runs 16 residues. The CDR3 DNA follows: TGTGCCAGCAGCTTAGCTAGCGGGAGGGCCGGATACGAGCAGTACTTC. As protein: CASSLASGRAGYEQYF.

The chain carries TRBV28 and TRBJ2-1, with 12 nucleotides matching TRBD2. There are 14 residues in the CDR3. Germline trimming cut 6 bases from V and 6 bases from J; bases unmatched to any gene: 3. Germline loops: CDR1 MDHEN, CDR2 SYDVKM. The CDR3 bases are TGTGCCAGCAGCGGACTAGCGGGGCTCAATGAGCAGTTCTTC. This sequence encodes CASSGLAGLNEQFF.